This TCR beta chain was captured by sequencing in a study of OX40 agonist ivuxolimab in advanced cancers. A remark on this clone: Antigen specificity is unknown.

The CDR3 length is 17 residues. Germline V gene data show CDR1 as MRHNA and CDR2 as SNTAGT. The V gene end was trimmed by 4 bases and the J gene end by 1 base; junction bases not matched to a gene: 10. Study conclusions and caveats: More expanded clones were found, on average, in CD8+ than in CD4+ T cells.

Clones were read by immunoSEQ multiplex PCR, and TCRdb kept only the in-frame ones, dropping some. The sample lists fewer than 85,000 clones, 85% seen once, with around 1.8% in the top ten. Sequencing used CD4+ or CD8+ T cells sorted from blood, obtained in a trial of the OX40 agonist ivuxolimab. The clonotype was recovered from an adult with an advanced solid tumor such as melanoma, head and neck, liver or kidney cancer. The chain combines TRBV6-4 with TRBJ1-5, with 7 bases lining up with TRBD1. This CDR3 is CASSVGQGDASNQPQHF. The CDR3 DNA reads TGTGCCAGCAGTGTCGGTCAGGGGGACGCGAGCAATCAGCCCCAGCATTTT.